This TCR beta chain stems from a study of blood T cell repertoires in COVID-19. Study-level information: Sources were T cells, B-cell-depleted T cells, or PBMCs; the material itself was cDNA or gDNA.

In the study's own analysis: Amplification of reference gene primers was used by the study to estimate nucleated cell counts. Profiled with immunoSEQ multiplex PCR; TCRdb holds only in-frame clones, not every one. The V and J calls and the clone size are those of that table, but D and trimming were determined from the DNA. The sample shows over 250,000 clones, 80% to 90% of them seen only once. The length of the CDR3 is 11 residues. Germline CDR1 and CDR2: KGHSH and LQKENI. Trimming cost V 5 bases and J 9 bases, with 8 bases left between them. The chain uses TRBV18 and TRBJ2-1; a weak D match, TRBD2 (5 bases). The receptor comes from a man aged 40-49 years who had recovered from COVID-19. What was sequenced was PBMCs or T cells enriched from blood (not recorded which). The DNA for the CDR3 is TGTGCCAGCTCATCGACTACTGAGCAGTTCTTC. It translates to CASSSTTEQFF.